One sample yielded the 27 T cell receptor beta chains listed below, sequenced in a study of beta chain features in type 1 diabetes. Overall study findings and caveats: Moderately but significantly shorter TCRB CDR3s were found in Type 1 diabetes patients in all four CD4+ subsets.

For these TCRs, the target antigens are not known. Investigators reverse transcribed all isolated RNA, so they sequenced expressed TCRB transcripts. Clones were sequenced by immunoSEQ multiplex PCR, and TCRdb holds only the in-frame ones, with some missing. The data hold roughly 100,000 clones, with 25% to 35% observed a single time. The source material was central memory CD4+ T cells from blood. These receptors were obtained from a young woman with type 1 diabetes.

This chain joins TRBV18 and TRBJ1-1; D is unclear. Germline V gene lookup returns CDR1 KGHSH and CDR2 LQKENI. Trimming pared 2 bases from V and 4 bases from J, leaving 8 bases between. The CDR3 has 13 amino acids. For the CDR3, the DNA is TGTGCCAGCTCACCAGTAGGGAGCACTGAAGCTTTCTTT. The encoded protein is CASSPVGSTEAFF.

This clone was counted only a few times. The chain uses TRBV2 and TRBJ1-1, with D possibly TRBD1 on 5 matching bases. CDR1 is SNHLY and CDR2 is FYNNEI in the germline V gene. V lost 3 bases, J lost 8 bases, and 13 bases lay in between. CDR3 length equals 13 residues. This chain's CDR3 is CASSESSRVEAFF. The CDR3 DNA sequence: TGTGCCAGCAGTGAGTCATCCAGGGTCGAAGCTTTCTTT. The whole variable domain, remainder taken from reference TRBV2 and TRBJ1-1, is EPEVTQTPSHQVTQMGQEVILRCVPISNHLYFYWYRQILGQKVEFLVSFYNNEISEKSEIFDDQFSVERPDGSNFTLKIRSTKLEDSAMYFCASSESSRVEAFFGQGTRLTVV.

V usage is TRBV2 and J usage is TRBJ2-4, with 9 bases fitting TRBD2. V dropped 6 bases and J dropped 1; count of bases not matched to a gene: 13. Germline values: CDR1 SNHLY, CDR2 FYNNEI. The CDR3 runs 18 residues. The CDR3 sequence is CASSAPSGLAGAKNIQYF. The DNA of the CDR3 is TGTGCCAGCAGCGCCCCTTCGGGACTAGCAGGGGCCAAAAACATTCAGTACTTC. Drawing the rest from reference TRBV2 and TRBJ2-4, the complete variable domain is EPEVTQTPSHQVTQMGQEVILRCVPISNHLYFYWYRQILGQKVEFLVSFYNNEISEKSEIFDDQFSVERPDGSNFTLKIRSTKLEDSAMYFCASSAPSGLAGAKNIQYFGAGTRLSVL.

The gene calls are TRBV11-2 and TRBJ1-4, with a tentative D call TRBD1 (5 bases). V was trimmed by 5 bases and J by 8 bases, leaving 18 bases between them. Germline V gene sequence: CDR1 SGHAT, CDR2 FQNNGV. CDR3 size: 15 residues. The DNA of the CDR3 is TGTGCCAGCAGCCGCGGTGACAGTGAAACGGAAAAACTGTTTTTT. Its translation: CASSRGDSETEKLFF.

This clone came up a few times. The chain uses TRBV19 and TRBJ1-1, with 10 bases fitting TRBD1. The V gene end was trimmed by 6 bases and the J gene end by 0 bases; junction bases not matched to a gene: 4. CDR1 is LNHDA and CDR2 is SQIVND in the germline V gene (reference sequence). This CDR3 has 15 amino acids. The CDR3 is CASRGTGVLNTEAFF. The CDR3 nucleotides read TGTGCCAGTAGGGGGACAGGGGTCTTGAACACTGAAGCTTTCTTT.

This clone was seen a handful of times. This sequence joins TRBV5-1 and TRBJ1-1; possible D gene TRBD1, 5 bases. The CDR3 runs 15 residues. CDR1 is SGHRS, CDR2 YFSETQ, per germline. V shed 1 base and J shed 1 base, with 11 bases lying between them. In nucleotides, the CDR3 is TGCGCCAGCAGCTTGTTAGGACACGGGAACACTGAAGCTTTCTTT. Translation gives CASSLLGHGNTEAFF.

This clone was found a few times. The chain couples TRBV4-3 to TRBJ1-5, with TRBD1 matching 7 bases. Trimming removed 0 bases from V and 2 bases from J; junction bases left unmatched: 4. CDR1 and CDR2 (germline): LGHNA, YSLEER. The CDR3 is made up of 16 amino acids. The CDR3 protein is CASSQDQGGGNQPQHF. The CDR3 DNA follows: TGCGCCAGCAGCCAAGATCAGGGGGGAGGCAATCAGCCCCAGCATTTT.

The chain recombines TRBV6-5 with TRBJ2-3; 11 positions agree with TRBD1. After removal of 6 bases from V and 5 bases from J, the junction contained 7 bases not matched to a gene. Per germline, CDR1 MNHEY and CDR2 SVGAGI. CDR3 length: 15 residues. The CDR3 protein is CASSLGTGGGDTQYF. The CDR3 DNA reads TGTGCCAGCAGCCTCGGGACAGGGGGAGGAGATACGCAGTATTTT.

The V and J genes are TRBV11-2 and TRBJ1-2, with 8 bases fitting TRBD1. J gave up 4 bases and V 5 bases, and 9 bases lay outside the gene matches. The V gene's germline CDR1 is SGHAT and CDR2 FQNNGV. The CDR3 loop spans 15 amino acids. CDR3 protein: CASSGRQGSSYGYTF. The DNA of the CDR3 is TGTGCCAGCAGCGGCCGACAGGGGTCTAGCTATGGCTACACCTTC.

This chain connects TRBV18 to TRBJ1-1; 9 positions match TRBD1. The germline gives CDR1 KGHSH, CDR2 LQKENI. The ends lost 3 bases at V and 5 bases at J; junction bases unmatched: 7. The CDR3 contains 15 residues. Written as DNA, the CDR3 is TGTGCCAGCTCACCGGGGACAGGGCGTTGGACTGAAGCTTTCTTT. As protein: CASSPGTGRWTEAFF.

Written as DNA, the CDR3 is TGCGCCAGCAGCTCGTCCTCAGTGGGGGGCTACGAGCAGTACTTC. Translating it yields CASSSSSVGGYEQYF. This chain joins TRBV5-1 and TRBJ2-7, with a tentative D call TRBD2 (6 bases). From germline, CDR1 is SGHRS and CDR2 YFSETQ. This CDR3 region has 15 residues. The germline V and J ends were trimmed by 3 bases and 3 bases, with 16 bases remaining between them.

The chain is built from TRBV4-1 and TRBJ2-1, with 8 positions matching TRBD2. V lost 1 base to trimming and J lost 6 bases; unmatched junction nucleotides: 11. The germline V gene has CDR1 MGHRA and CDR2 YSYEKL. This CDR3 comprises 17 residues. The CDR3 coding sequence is TGCGCCAGCAGCCAAGTCCTTCGAACGGGAGGGTTCAATGAGCAGTTCTTC. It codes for CASSQVLRTGGFNEQFF.

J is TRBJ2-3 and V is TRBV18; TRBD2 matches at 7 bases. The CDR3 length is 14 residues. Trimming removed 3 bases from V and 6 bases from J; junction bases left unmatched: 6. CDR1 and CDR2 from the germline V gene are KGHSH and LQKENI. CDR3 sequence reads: CASSPAGVADTQYF. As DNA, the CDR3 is TGTGCCAGCTCACCGGCGGGAGTAGCGGATACGCAGTATTTT.

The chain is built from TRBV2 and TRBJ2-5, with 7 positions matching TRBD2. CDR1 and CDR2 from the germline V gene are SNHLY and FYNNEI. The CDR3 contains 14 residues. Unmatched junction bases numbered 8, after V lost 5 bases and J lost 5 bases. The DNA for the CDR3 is TGTGCCAGCAGTTTGAAAGCGGGGAGGGAGACCCAGTACTTC. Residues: CASSLKAGRETQYF.

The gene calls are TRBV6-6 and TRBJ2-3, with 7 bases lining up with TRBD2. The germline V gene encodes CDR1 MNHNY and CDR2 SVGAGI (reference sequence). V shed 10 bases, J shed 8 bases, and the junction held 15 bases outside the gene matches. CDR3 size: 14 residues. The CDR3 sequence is CATEPQGGQVTQYF. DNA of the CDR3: TGTGCCACAGAACCCCAGGGAGGGCAGGTTACGCAGTATTTT.

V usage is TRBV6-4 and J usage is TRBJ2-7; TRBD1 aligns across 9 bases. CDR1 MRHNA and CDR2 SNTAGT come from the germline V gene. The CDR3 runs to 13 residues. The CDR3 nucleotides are TGTCCCGCCGTTCGACAGGGGGACTACGAGCAGTACGTC. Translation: CPAVRQGDYEQYV.

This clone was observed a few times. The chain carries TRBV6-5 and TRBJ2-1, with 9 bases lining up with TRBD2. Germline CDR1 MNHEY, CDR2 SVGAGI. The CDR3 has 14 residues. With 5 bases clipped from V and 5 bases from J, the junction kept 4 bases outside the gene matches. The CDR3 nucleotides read TGTGCCAGCAGTCGACTAGCGGCAAACAATGAGCAGTTCTTC. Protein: CASSRLAANNEQFF.

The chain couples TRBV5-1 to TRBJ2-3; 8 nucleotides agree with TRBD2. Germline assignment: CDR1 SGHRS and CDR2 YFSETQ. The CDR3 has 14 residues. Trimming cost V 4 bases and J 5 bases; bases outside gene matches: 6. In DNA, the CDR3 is TGCGCCAGCAGCGGCGGACTAGCTATAGATACGCAGTATTTT. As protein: CASSGGLAIDTQYF.

The CDR3 DNA reads as TGTGCCAGCTCACCGGTATCGACTAGAAACACCGGGGAGCTGTTTTTT. Translation: CASSPVSTRNTGELFF. V usage is TRBV18 and J usage is TRBJ2-2; D perhaps matches TRBD2 (6 bases). The ends were cut back, 3 bases at V and 2 bases at J, with 13 bases in the middle. CDR1 is KGHSH and CDR2 is LQKENI in the germline V gene. CDR3 length: 16 amino acids.

The chain's CDR3 is CASSLAQGRDGYTF. The CDR3, as DNA: TGTGCCAGCAGCTTAGCACAGGGTCGAGATGGCTACACCTTC. The chain employs TRBV7-8 and TRBJ1-2; D perhaps matches TRBD1 (6 bases). Germline V gene lookup returns CDR1 SGHVS and CDR2 FQNEAQ. Trimming removed 0 bases at V and 6 bases at J, with 11 bases between. The CDR3 is 14 residues long.

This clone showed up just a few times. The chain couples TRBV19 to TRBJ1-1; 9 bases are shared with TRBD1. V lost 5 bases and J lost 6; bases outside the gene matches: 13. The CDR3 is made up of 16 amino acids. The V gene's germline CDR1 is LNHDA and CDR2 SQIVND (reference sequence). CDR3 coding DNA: TGTGCCAGTAGTGCCAGAGGGACAGGGAGAGGTTCTGAAGCTTTCTTT. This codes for CASSARGTGRGSEAFF.

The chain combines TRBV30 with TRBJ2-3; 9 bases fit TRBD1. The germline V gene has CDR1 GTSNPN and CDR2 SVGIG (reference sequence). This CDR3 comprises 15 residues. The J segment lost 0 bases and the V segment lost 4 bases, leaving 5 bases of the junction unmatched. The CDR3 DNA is TGTGCCTGGACGGGGACAGGGACTAGCACAGATACGCAGTATTTT. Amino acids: CAWTGTGTSTDTQYF.

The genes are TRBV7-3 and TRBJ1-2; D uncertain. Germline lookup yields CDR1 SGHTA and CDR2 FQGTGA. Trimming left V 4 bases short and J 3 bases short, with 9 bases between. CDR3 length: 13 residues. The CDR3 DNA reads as TGTGCCAGCAGCTCCTACGGGGACTATGGCTACACCTTC. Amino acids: CASSSYGDYGYTF.

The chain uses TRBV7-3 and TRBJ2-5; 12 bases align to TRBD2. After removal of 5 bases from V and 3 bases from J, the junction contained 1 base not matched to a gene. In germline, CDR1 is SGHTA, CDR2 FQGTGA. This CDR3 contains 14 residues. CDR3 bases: TGTGCCAGCAGCGCTAGCGGGAGGGAAGAGACCCAGTACTTC. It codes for CASSASGREETQYF.

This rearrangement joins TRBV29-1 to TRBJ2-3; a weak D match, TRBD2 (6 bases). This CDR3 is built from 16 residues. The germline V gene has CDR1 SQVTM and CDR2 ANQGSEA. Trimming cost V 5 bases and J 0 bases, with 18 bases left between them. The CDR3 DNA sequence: TGCAGCGTTACAGCGGGCCCAGATCGAAGCACAGATACGCAGTATTTT. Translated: CSVTAGPDRSTDTQYF.

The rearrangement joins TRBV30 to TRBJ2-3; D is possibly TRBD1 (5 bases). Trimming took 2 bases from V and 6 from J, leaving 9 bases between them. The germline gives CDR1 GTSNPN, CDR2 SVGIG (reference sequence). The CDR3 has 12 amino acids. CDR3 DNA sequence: TGTGCCTGGAGTACAGGCCGGGATACGCAGTATTTT. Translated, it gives CAWSTGRDTQYF.

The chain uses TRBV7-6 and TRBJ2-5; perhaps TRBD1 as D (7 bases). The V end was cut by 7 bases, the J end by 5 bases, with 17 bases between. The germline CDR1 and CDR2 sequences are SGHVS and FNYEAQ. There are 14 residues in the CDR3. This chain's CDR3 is CASTPGRDSETQYF. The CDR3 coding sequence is TGTGCCAGCACCCCAGGGCGGGACAGTGAGACCCAGTACTTC.